This TCR beta chain was documented in a study of IL-17A CD8 T cells in psoriatic arthritis synovium. Regarding the research as a whole: The study aimed to define the phenotype, molecular profile and function of synovial IL-17A+CD8+ T cells in psoriatic arthritis pathogenesis.

Notes on this clone: Its binding antigen is unknown. There are no base qualities to consult, and no much larger clone falls within one base.

Magnetically isolated CD3+ T cells were stimulated about 1.5 hours with PMA and ionomycin, then labeled by IL-17A and IFNgamma cytokine secretion assays. Synovial fluid effusions were aspirated from actively inflamed joints of psoriatic arthritis patients. For each patient, synovial fluid served as the source from which three memory CD8+ T cell populations were isolated by sorting: Tc1 cells (IL-17A-IFNgamma+), Tc17 cells (IL-17A+) and the bulk memory fraction, allowing their TCR repertoires to be compared. The psoriatic arthritis patients fulfilled the Classification of Psoriatic Arthritis Study Group (CASPAR) criteria. Cytokine-secreting cells were counterstained with a viability dye and with anti-CD3, CD8, CD14 and CD4 antibodies and were sorted on a BD FACSAria. Sorted CD8+ T cell subsets from the synovial fluid of a few patients with psoriatic arthritis were subjected to TCRbeta sequencing. Synovial fluid mononuclear cells were isolated with Lymphoprep and cryopreserved in liquid nitrogen before use. The medium used for cryopreservation had about 50% fetal calf serum and approximately 10% dimethyl sulfoxide.

What the research found in general, with its limitations: In a couple of patients, many Tc17 clones were shared with the synovial Tc1 population, giving Morisita overlap indices above 0.8. Cells were obtained from synovial fluid rather than synovial tissue, because no psoriatic arthritis synovial tissue samples were available. Only a few patients were included in the TCR sequencing, a limited sample size that the authors acknowledged. Although most synovial CD8+ subsets stayed polyclonal, some individual clones made up over 4.5% of the repertoire.

CDR1 and CDR2 (MNHEY, SMNVEV) derive from the germline V gene (reference sequence). The V and J ends are trimmed by 7 bases and 1 base, leaving 7 bases between them. The CDR3 starts with the cysteine, ends with the phenylalanine, and has 12 residues. Only the CDR3 DNA stays, 36 bases, in frame from base 1. After DNA extraction (Qiagen), TCRbeta V-D-J rearrangements underwent bias-controlled amplification and then high-throughput sequencing (immunoSEQ; Adaptive Biotech). The authors' pipeline ran thus. The immunoSEQ Analyzer platform was used to analyze productive sequences at the sequence level. Clonality was computed as 1 minus Pielou's evenness, ranging from 0 (highly polyclonal) to 1 (monoclonal). The Morisita index, ranging from 0 (no similarity) to 1 (complete similarity), was used to quantify repertoire overlap between subsets. The clones in this table, taken by TCRdb from immuneACCESS, are in-frame only. Not every clone is retained; where verified, under half of the shortfall comes from an unresolved V gene, and the cause of the rest is unknown. Clonal size and the V and J genes are those of that table, whereas D and trimming came from the DNA. Within this sample are 2,000 to 2,500 clones, with around 68% of them counted one time only. The ten largest clones take up more than 13% of the sample.

Here the chain combines TRBV27 and TRBJ2-5, with no confident D gene call. Sample: IFN-gamma+ CD8+ T cells from synovial fluid. The label giving this sample's cell subset or site can be read as: IL-17A-IFNgamma+ memory CD8+ (Tc1) cells. This clonotype was sampled from a human donor with psoriatic arthritis. The sequence in DNA is TGTGCCAGCATGGGCCTCCAAGAGACCCAGTACTTC. The encoded protein is CASMGLQETQYF.